Sequencing of this T cell receptor beta chain was carried out in a study of blood T cells in healthy people across ages. As for this clonotype: The antigen is unknown.

A second PCR, run for about 6 to 11 cycles, used a sample-barcoded 5' primer plus a J-beta primer mix. A template-switch adaptor with 12 random nucleotides tagged each cDNA molecule. TCRdb reprocessed the 5' RACE reads with MiXCR, giving one entry per CDR3 protein. The repertoire holds about 800,000 distinct CDR3 sequences, with 58% as singletons. The ends were cut back, 6 bases at V and 7 bases at J, with 15 bases in the middle. Germline V gives CDR1 ENHRY, CDR2 SYGVKD. The CDR3 consists of 13 residues. Study-wide results and limits: Diversity was higher, and naive CD4+ cells more numerous, in long-lived donors than in aged donors. With age, beta diversity per million T cells declined roughly linearly, significantly by 30 to 40.

Isolated PBMCs totaled at least 7 million in each sample. Sequenced input: blood. This sequence was found in a man younger than 40 in good health. The chain couples TRBV10-3 to TRBJ1-2; D possibly corresponds to TRBD1 (5 bases). CDR3: CAISDGTLFGYTF. DNA for the CDR3: TGTGCCATCAGCGATGGGACTTTGTTTGGCTACACCTTC.